One T cell receptor (beta chain) is described in this entry. Its antigen is unknown. The sample originates from a study of human T cells and chemical hapten exposure. Overall study: Weekly diphenylcyclopropenone doses were given to patients' scalps across the roughly 25-week study. Whole-study results and caveats: A positive correlation with patch test score was found for PT1 expanded TCR counts.

Each CDR3 protein is one row after TCRdb ran MiXCR on the RACE reads. The table shows roughly 180,000 distinct CDR3 sequences, with about 20% occurring only once. Indicated time point: patch test 1, 2 weeks after DPC sensitization. Treatment specified: therapeutic diphenylcyclopropenone sensitization with weekly scalp DPC. In every case, blood was obtained before the patch test was applied. Total RNA was isolated from whole blood that had not been fractionated. Source: whole blood, taken in connection with sensitization to the hapten diphenylcyclopropenone (DPC). The TCR comes from a woman aged 50 to 60 with alopecia areata. Some clones in this sample may be carry-over from other donors' samples.

CDR3 nucleotides: TGTGCCAGCAGCTTCCAAGGGGCCAACACCATATATTTT. This gives the protein CASSFQGANTIYF. The chain couples TRBV11-2 to TRBJ1-3; D possibly corresponds to TRBD1 (5 bases). Germline V gene data show CDR1 as SGHAT and CDR2 as FQNNGV. This CDR3 spans 13 amino acids. The ends were cut back, 3 bases at V and 7 bases at J, with 10 bases in the middle.